This TCR beta chain was captured in a study of regulatory T cells in long-lasting Graves disease (dated by TCRdb to about 2021). Background for the entire study: Patients with newly diagnosed Graves' disease had been on antithyroid drugs for under 3 months. A total of around 35 samples were covered by TCR sequencing, comprising around 13 persistent and around 20 newly diagnosed Graves' disease patients. The study was registered as a clinical trial and conducted in China. Persistent Graves' disease patients were compared with newly diagnosed Graves' disease patients by peripheral blood TCR sequencing and RNA sequencing. Overall results and qualifications from the work: Persistent disease showed preferential use of TRBV28, TRBJ1-2 and TRBJ2-5, whereas newly diagnosed disease favored TRBV20-1 and TRBJ2-1. The study examined only peripheral blood because the primary lesion, thyroid tissue, could not be accessed. Persistent patients shared more public clonotypes among themselves (around 2,800) than newly diagnosed patients did (approximately 900). Only the TCR beta chain was sequenced and analyzed. The small sample size was acknowledged by the authors as a limitation that may reduce accuracy. Lower TCR Shannon entropy and fewer highly expanded clones were observed in persistent Graves' disease patients than in newly diagnosed patients, which suggested clonal expansion.

Libraries were made using multiplex PCR. Instrument used: Illumina HiSeq 4000. TCR beta libraries were built with iRepertoire HTBI primers and Arm-PCR amplification of CDR3 regions. Gel purification was performed on PCR products prior to sequencing. As for how the authors treated the data: A total of fewer than 65 TRBV and under 15 TRBJ segments were identified across samples and were used for gene usage analysis of CDR3 amino acid clonotypes. COPE and FqMerger were used to merge filtered high-quality paired reads into contigs. BLAST was used to align contigs to the IMGT TRBV, TRBD and TRBJ reference genes, and CDR3 was defined following IMGT. Clonotypes above 0.1% frequency were classified as highly expanded clones. Shannon entropy served as the measure of repertoire diversity, while the Gini coefficient captured V-J evenness. A clonotype found in more than one individual was treated as public. Through fastp at Q25 and MiXCR, TCRdb rebuilt clones from the public reads, retaining in-frame beta chains. Each record represents a unique CDR3 protein, reported with the most common genes and DNA among its rows. TCRdb's processing, not the authors' own work, is the source of the V and J calls. A total of some 200,000 distinct CDR3 sequences appear in this sample, approximately 18% of them only once. About 12% of the sample belongs to the ten largest clones.

The time point label for this specimen denotes: newly diagnosed GD, antithyroid drugs for less than 3 months. For both TCR sequencing and RNA sequencing, RNA was extracted from PBMCs using TRIzol. The diagnosis of Graves' disease followed American Thyroid Association guidelines. Recruitment of patients was carried out at an endocrinology department in Xi'an, China. From each patient, approximately 10 milliliters of peripheral blood was collected into an EDTA anticoagulant tube. Ficoll Paque Plus density gradient separation was used to isolate PBMCs, and no further T cell sorting was done. An Agilent 2100 Bioanalyzer and agarose gel were used to check RNA quality, and a NanoDrop 2000 was used to measure RNA concentration. CDR1 and CDR2, looked up from the germline V gene, are MNHEY and SVGEGT. V loses 3 bases of germline sequence and J loses 6 bases, and the interval between the two ends is 15 bases. From the cysteine through the phenylalanine, the CDR3 covers 14 amino acids. Here the CDR3 DNA is all that survives: 42 bases in frame from base 1.

This clonotype has ten or more counts. Its antigen remains undetermined. No base quality values were provided; no much bigger clone lies one nucleotide off. The data were also submitted as part of a second study, on T cells in Graves' hyperthyroidism and ophthalmopathy. Taken from the second paper: Graves' hyperthyroidism was defined as stable when no progression to ophthalmopathy occurred over 18 months of follow-up. The hyperthyroidism patients were between 18 and 65 years old and newly diagnosed, with a disease duration of less than 2 months. Any patient with an uncontrolled infection, another autoimmune disease, pregnancy or lactation was excluded. Diagnoses were based on clinical symptoms, serum thyroxine and TRAb, thyroid ultrasound and orbital computed tomography. The TCR CDR3 was subjected to a first round of RT-PCR using the HTBI primer set and the Qiagen OneStep RT-PCR kit. Most expanded thyroid clonotypes (frequency above 0.001) were also detected in blood, a finding suggesting that blood repertoires may reflect thyroid immune responses. In cross-validation, a model built on a 13 V-J signature told ophthalmopathy apart from stable hyperthyroidism with roughly 87% sensitivity and approximately 81% specificity, and in testing the same model reached 80%/75%. In validation, the model predicted progression to ophthalmopathy a median of roughly 6.5 months before onset, with roughly 70% sensitivity and around 76% specificity. TCR V-J signatures able to tell the groups apart were searched for in a discovery cohort of some 100 patients, of whom around 42 had Graves' ophthalmopathy and about 60 had stable Graves' hyperthyroidism. Prospective prediction of ophthalmopathy was tested in an independent validation cohort of fewer than 20 hyperthyroidism patients and 17 patients who later progressed to ophthalmopathy. The 95 to 100 discovery patients were divided at random into training and test sets in a 7:3 ratio. In roughly six Graves' hyperthyroidism patients, the study also compared T-cell repertoires from thyroid tissue with T-cell repertoires from blood. Once sampling was done, hyperthyroidism patients were given methimazole at a starting dose of 30 mg daily, whereas ophthalmopathy patients were given high-dose intravenous methylprednisolone. Libraries were constructed in a second round of multiplex PCR, after which size selection and purification were performed. The libraries were sequenced on an Illumina HiSeq2000 using paired-end 100 bp reads. Raw data were processed with SOAPnuke, discarding reads with adapters, uncalled bases, mean Phred below 15, or no exact constant-primer or identifier match. COPE v1.2.5 was used to merge high-quality paired reads, and clonotypes were defined as unique nucleotide sequences. MiTCR v1.1 was used to align clonotypes to the IMGT TRBV, TRBD and TRBJ reference segments. Only V-J combinations with frequency above 0.0001, covering 99.2% of repertoires, were analysed. The TCS score was defined as the ratio of F50 (clonal expansion) to E x V (chaos), calculated using BLOSUM62-based TCRdist between CDR3 peptides within each V-J. Welch's t-statistics and random forest reduced roughly 540 V-J features to 13, which were used in a naive Bayes classifier (R e1071). No statistical method was used to fix the sample size in advance, and group allocation was not hidden from the investigators. The paper describes TCR Vbeta CDR3 sequencing of 140 or so peripheral blood samples, made up of 43 ophthalmopathy patients, roughly 75 hyperthyroidism patients and 17 progressor patients.

This clonotype originated in a woman aged 25 to 39 with Graves disease. Donor details come from another sample of the same person, matched by shared clones. The sample consisted of peripheral blood mononuclear cells (PBMCs), taken at new diagnosis, from a patient treated with antithyroid drugs. Recombination linked TRBV6-2 or TRBV6-3 to TRBJ2-7, with no confidently assigned D gene. The DNA sequence reads TGTGCCAGCAGTTATCTCGGGTACGCCGGCGAGCAGTACTTC. It translates as CASSYLGYAGEQYF.